Each of the 9 T cell receptor beta chains below was sequenced from the same sample in a study of neurological immune-mediated disorders. TCRdb re-derived calls from the 5' RACE reads in MiXCR, one entry per CDR3 protein. The table shows around 50,000 distinct CDR3 sequences, with roughly 15% occurring only once. Sequenced material: PBMCs. The receptors here all came from a man between 60 and 75 years old in good health.

This clonotype came up many times. The rearrangement uses TRBV20-1 and TRBJ2-5; perhaps TRBD2 as D (6 bases). The germline V gene encodes CDR1 DFQATT and CDR2 SNEGSKA (reference sequence). V lost 2 bases to trimming and J lost 5 bases, with 18 bases between them. The CDR3 has 15 residues. CDR3 sequence (DNA): TGCAGTGCTAGATCCAAGCGGGCTTTAACGGAGACCCAGTACTTC. It yields the protein CSARSKRALTETQYF.

The V and J genes are TRBV4-1 and TRBJ1-1; D not certain. This CDR3 region has 14 residues. V gave up 1 base and J gave up 0 bases, with 6 bases separating them. Per the germline V gene, CDR1 is MGHRA and CDR2 is YSYEKL. This CDR3 is CASSQGKVNTEAFF. The CDR3 DNA reads TGCGCCAGCAGCCAAGGAAAAGTGAACACTGAAGCTTTCTTT.

Regarding this clonotype: A read error may explain this, as a much larger clone is one base away. The genes are TRBV14 and TRBJ2-3, with D unclear. The CDR3 runs to 14 residues. The germline CDR1 and CDR2 sequences are SGHDN and FVKESK. V was trimmed by 0 bases and J by 3 bases, leaving 7 bases between them. In DNA, the CDR3 is TGTGCCAGCAGCCAAGATTGGGGTACAGATACGCAGTATTTT. Amino acids: CASSQDWGTDTQYF.

This clonotype was counted ten times or more. This chain joins TRBV4-2 and TRBJ1-6, with D possibly being TRBD1 (6 bases). CDR3 length equals 16 residues. Per germline, CDR1 LGHNA and CDR2 YNFKEQ. V was trimmed by 0 bases and J by 9 bases, leaving 15 bases between them. In DNA form, the CDR3 reads TGTGCCAGCAGCCAAGATTCCGGGACAACGAGTTCACCCCTCCACTTT. This gives the protein CASSQDSGTTSSPLHF.

In this sample, this clonotype turned up a few times. This chain connects TRBV20-1 to TRBJ2-7; 8 bases map to TRBD2. The junction had 7 bases not matched to a gene; V was cut back by 6 bases and J by 0 bases. CDR3 length equals 14 residues. The germline V gene encodes CDR1 DFQATT and CDR2 SNEGSKA (reference sequence). In DNA, the CDR3 is TGCAGTGCATACCTAGCGGGCCTCTCCTACGAGCAGTACTTC. This gives the protein CSAYLAGLSYEQYF.

This sequence joins TRBV29-1 and TRBJ2-7; no firm D call. The CDR3 is made up of 16 amino acids. Germline CDR1 SQVTM, CDR2 ANQGSEA. Trimming removed 7 bases at V and 0 bases at J, with 22 bases between. The CDR3 sequence is CSATRPLEEPSYEQYF. CDR3 DNA sequence: TGCAGCGCCACCAGGCCTCTAGAGGAGCCCTCCTACGAGCAGTACTTC.

This clonotype was recorded at least ten times. The CDR3 is CAISSGTPFSPLHF. The CDR3 DNA reads as TGTGCCATCAGTTCCGGGACCCCTTTTTCACCCCTCCACTTT. V and J are TRBV10-3 and TRBJ1-6, with a weak D call TRBD1 (5 bases). Germline V gene lookup returns CDR1 ENHRY and CDR2 SYGVKD. Trimming cost V 5 bases and J 9 bases, with 14 bases left between them. The CDR3 extends over 14 amino acids.

In regard to this clonotype: A much larger clone sits a single nucleotide away, making a read error possible. The V and J genes are TRBV6-2 or TRBV6-3 and TRBJ2-7; weak D call: TRBD2 (6 bases). Germline CDR1 reads MNHEY; CDR2 reads SVGEGT. V was cut by 8 bases and J by 2 bases, with 13 bases left in between. The CDR3 spans 13 residues. CDR3 DNA: TGTGCCAGCTGCCCCGGGAGCCCCTACGAGCAGTACTTC. This translates into CASCPGSPYEQYF.

This clonotype has a count of ten or more. The rearrangement links TRBV12-3 or TRBV12-4 to TRBJ2-7, with D perhaps matching TRBD1 or TRBD2 (5 bases each). Trimming left V 0 bases short and J 5 bases short, with 14 bases between. The CDR3 is 15 residues long. The CDR3 here is CASSLARGRDHEQYF. The CDR3, as DNA: TGTGCCAGCAGTTTAGCGCGAGGCAGGGACCACGAGCAGTACTTC.